Below, 4 T cell receptor beta chains from the same sample are listed, as sequenced in a study of identical twins. TCRdb passed the 5' RACE reads through MiXCR, listing each CDR3 protein once. The data contain 350,000 or so distinct CDR3 sequences, 9% to 15% of them seen just once; the ten biggest clones take up just over 7%. This sample was also put to use in a study of yellow fever vaccine responses in identical twins.

Sequenced: CD8+ T cells sorted from blood. The receptor set was obtained from a woman in her late teens or twenties in good health.

This clonotype was picked up many times. The rearrangement joins TRBV12-3 or TRBV12-4 to TRBJ2-1; D gene ambiguous. V lost 5 bases and J lost 6, with 5 bases in between. The CDR3 has 11 residues. The CDR3 protein is CASSGGNEQFF. As DNA, the CDR3 is TGTGCCAGCAGTGGCGGCAATGAGCAGTTCTTC.

The gene calls are TRBV7-9 and TRBJ2-5; D remains unclear. V was shortened by 1 base and J by 2 bases, with 11 bases between the two germline ends. This CDR3 comprises 15 residues. Germline loops: CDR1 SEHNR, CDR2 FQNEAQ (reference sequence). The DNA for the CDR3 is TGTGCCAGCAGCTTAGGATTGGTGCAGCAAGAGACCCAGTACTTC. It encodes CASSLGLVQQETQYF.

There are many counts of this clonotype. The chain has TRBV5-1 and TRBJ2-1; TRBD2 is a possible D gene (6 bases). The germline gives CDR1 SGHRS, CDR2 YFSETQ. The length of the CDR3 is 14 residues. V dropped 4 bases and J dropped 8 bases, with 16 bases sitting between them. This CDR3 reads CASSGTSRPDEQFF. The CDR3 coding sequence is TGCGCCAGCAGCGGGACTTCTCGGCCCGATGAGCAGTTCTTC.

V usage is TRBV5-1 and J usage is TRBJ2-7; D gene unclear. Trimming removed 5 bases at V and 7 bases at J, with 16 bases between. Germline loops: CDR1 SGHRS, CDR2 YFSETQ. The CDR3 covers 13 residues. CDR3 bases: TGCGCCAGCAGTTCAGAGGTCGGTCGAGAGCAGTACGTC. Its protein is CASSSEVGREQYV.